The clone carrying this TCR beta chain appeared a single time. This sample was included in a study of blood T cell repertoires in COVID-19. Study information: The samples span acute and convalescent COVID-19 from the United States, Italy and Spain. T cells, B-cell-depleted T cells, or PBMCs provided the cDNA or gDNA that served as material.

Original processing notes: The assay estimated nucleated cells by amplifying reference gene primers. Measured with immunoSEQ multiplex PCR; TCRdb has only the in-frame clones, and not every one. V and J calls and clone size are copied from that table; D and trimming were computed from the DNA. This sample has fewer than 110,000 clones, with 85% to 95% found just once. There are 12 residues in the CDR3. V was clipped by 2 bases and J by 7 bases; unmatched bases: 1. Germline CDR1 is SQVTM and CDR2 is ANQGSEA. This clonotype originated in a woman aged 25 to 39 with acute or convalescent COVID-19. The J gene is TRBJ1-3, the V gene TRBV29-1; 8 nucleotides align to TRBD1. Sequenced material: peripheral blood. CDR3 protein: CSVEQGANTIYF. CDR3 DNA sequence: TGCAGCGTTGAACAGGGGGCGAACACCATATATTTT.